Shown below are 9 T cell receptor beta chains from a single sample sequenced in a study of blood T cells in healthy people across ages. A second about 7 to 12 cycle PCR used barcoded and J-beta primers. TCRdb used MiXCR to reprocess the 5' RACE reads, holding one entry per CDR3 protein. The sample has 1.5 million to 2 million distinct CDR3 sequences; under 30% are singletons. The sample taken for sequencing was blood. The receptors were sampled from a woman in her 30s in good health.

This clonotype was recorded a few times. This chain links TRBV5-1 with TRBJ2-5; no clear D gene. Per the germline V gene, CDR1 is SGHRS and CDR2 is YFSETQ. The CDR3 loop spans 14 amino acids. Trimming cost V 3 bases and J 3 bases, with 12 bases left between them. CDR3 loop: CASSSVQLEETQYF. The CDR3 DNA reads as TGCGCCAGCAGCTCGGTACAACTCGAAGAGACCCAGTACTTC.

A few counts support this clonotype. The chain carries TRBV11-2 and TRBJ2-7, with D hard to call. Germline CDR1 reads SGHAT; CDR2 reads FQNNGV. The CDR3 is 14 residues long. Trimming stripped 1 base from V and 2 bases from J, with 9 bases between. This CDR3 is CASSLGVQAYEQYF. The CDR3 nucleotides read TGTGCCAGCAGCTTAGGAGTCCAGGCCTACGAGCAGTACTTC.

Only a few counts were recorded for this clonotype. V is TRBV6-1 and J is TRBJ2-1; the D is unclear. Germline CDR1 reads MNHNS; CDR2 reads SASEGT. The CDR3 extends over 16 amino acids. The V gene lost 3 bases and the J gene lost 1 base, with 13 bases spanning the gap. The CDR3 reads CASSDGRRFSYNEQFF. The CDR3 DNA sequence: TGTGCCAGCAGTGATGGGCGGAGATTTTCCTACAATGAGCAGTTCTTC.

This clonotype occurred a few times. This rearrangement joins TRBV6-1 to TRBJ2-5; D may correspond to TRBD1 or TRBD2 (5 bases each). The CDR3 extends over 15 amino acids. With 8 bases removed from V and 3 bases from J, the gap between germline ends came to 19 bases. Germline lookup yields CDR1 MNHNS and CDR2 SASEGT. The CDR3 sequence: CASLSSWGYEETQYF. The CDR3 DNA is TGTGCCAGCTTAAGTTCTTGGGGGTATGAAGAGACCCAGTACTTC.

This clonotype has a handful of counts. The DNA for the CDR3 is TGCAGCGTTGGGGGACAGAGGATATCGGGGGAGCAGTTCTTC. Its protein is CSVGGQRISGEQFF. This chain joins TRBV29-1 and TRBJ2-1; 7 bases are a match to TRBD1. V dropped 4 bases and J dropped 10; count of bases not matched to a gene: 13. Germline V gene sequence: CDR1 SQVTM, CDR2 ANQGSEA. This CDR3 comprises 14 residues.

The chain has TRBV6-5 and TRBJ1-1; tentative D call: TRBD1 (6 bases). The CDR3 loop spans 14 amino acids. Trimming pared 5 bases from V and 4 bases from J, leaving 14 bases between. Germline CDR1 and CDR2: MNHEY and SVGAGI. The CDR3 coding sequence is TGTGCCAGCAGTCGGAGGGGGGCGGCCACTGAAGCTTTCTTT. This sequence encodes CASSRRGAATEAFF.

J is TRBJ2-1 and V is TRBV15; D may correspond to TRBD1 or TRBD2 (5 bases each). Trimming shortened V by 5 bases and J by 13 bases, and 18 bases separated the two germline ends. Looked up from germline, CDR1 is LNHNV and CDR2 is YYDKDF (reference sequence). CDR3 length: 13 amino acids. The CDR3 loop reads CATSVYVGETQFF. The CDR3 bases are TGTGCCACCAGCGTTTACGTGGGGGAGACCCAGTTCTTC.

Points on this clonotype: Just one base apart from a much larger clone, this may be a read error. The V call is TRBV28, the J call TRBJ2-5; tentatively, D is TRBD2 (5 bases). The last part of the DNA fits TRBJ2-7 better; the J call may be wrong. Germline V gene lookup returns CDR1 MDHEN and CDR2 SYDVKM. The CDR3 is 13 residues long. The CDR3 DNA follows: TGTGCCAGCGGCAGAAACGAGGGTTACGAGCAGTACTTC. This translates into CASGRNEGYEQYF.

This clonotype was observed many times. This chain joins TRBV24-1 and TRBJ2-5; the D gene is possibly TRBD2 (6 bases). CDR1 is KGHDR and CDR2 is SFDVKD in the germline V gene. CDR3 length equals 12 residues. The V and J ends lost 1 base and 11 bases respectively, with 10 bases between them. The DNA for the CDR3 is TGTGCCACCAGTGATTTATGGGGGGAGCAGTACTTC. It translates to CATSDLWGEQYF.